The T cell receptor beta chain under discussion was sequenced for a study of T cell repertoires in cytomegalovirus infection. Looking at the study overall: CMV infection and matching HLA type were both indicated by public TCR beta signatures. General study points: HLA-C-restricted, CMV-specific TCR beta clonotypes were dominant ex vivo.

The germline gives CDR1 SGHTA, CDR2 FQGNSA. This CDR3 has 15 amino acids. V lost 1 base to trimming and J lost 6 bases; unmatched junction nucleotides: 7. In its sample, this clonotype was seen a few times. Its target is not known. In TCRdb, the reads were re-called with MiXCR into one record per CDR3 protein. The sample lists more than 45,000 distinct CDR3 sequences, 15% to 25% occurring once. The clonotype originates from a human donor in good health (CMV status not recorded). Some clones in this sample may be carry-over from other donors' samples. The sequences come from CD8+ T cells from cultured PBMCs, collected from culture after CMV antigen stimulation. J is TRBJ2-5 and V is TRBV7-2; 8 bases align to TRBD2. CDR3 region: CASSLGREALQTQYF. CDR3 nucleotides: TGTGCCAGCAGCTTAGGGCGGGAGGCGCTACAGACCCAGTACTTC.